A single sample is the source of the 29 T cell receptor beta chains below, sequenced in a study of blood T cell repertoires in COVID-19. Method: immunoSEQ multiplex PCR; TCRdb's copy keeps in-frame clones and lacks some. Of roughly 28,000 clones in the sample, over 75% are singletons; the top ten hold roughly 8.4%. Sequencing used peripheral blood. The receptors derive from a woman aged 50 to 60 with active COVID-19.

V usage is TRBV5-1 and J usage is TRBJ2-3; a possible D gene is TRBD2 (6 bases). The CDR3 is made up of 14 amino acids. The V end was cut by 0 bases, the J end by 6 bases, with 11 bases between. Germline CDR1 and CDR2: SGHRS and YFSETQ. Here the CDR3 DNA reads TGCGCCAGCAGCTTGGCAGGAGGGCCTGATACGCAGTATTTT. This translates into CASSLAGGPDTQYF.

The CDR3 coding sequence is TGTGCCAGCAGCCGGGGGACTAGCGGAAACACCGGGGAGCTGTTTTTT. Translation gives CASSRGTSGNTGELFF. The chain carries TRBV5-6 and TRBJ2-2, with 11 bases aligning to TRBD2. The junction had 4 bases not matched to a gene; V was cut back by 4 bases and J by 2 bases. Per germline, CDR1 SGHDT and CDR2 YYEEEE. The CDR3 covers 16 residues.

The J gene is TRBJ2-3, the V gene TRBV5-1; unclear D gene. This CDR3 comprises 13 residues. Germline-derived CDR1 and CDR2 are SGHRS and YFSETQ. Trimming stripped 1 base from V and 2 bases from J, with 5 bases between. The CDR3 sequence: CASSLIATDTQYF. The CDR3 coding sequence is TGCGCCAGCAGCTTGATAGCCACAGATACGCAGTATTTT.

The chain uses TRBV6-5 and TRBJ1-1; perhaps TRBD1 as D (5 bases). V dropped 4 bases and J dropped 1 base, with 13 bases sitting between them. Germline V CDR1 and CDR2: MNHEY, SVGAGI. The CDR3 consists of 15 residues. CDR3 residues: CASSWGGRRNTEAFF. In DNA form, the CDR3 reads TGTGCCAGCAGTTGGGGGGGACGGAGGAACACTGAAGCTTTCTTT.

The genes are TRBV14 and TRBJ2-3; 10 nucleotides line up with TRBD2. J was trimmed by 4 bases and V by 1 base; bases with no gene match: 5. Germline V CDR1 and CDR2: SGHDN, FVKESK. The CDR3 spans 16 residues. The CDR3 DNA reads TGTGCCAGCAGCCAAGGAATAGCGGGAGGAGCAGATACGCAGTATTTT. This encodes CASSQGIAGGADTQYF.

This clone was observed a few times. The chain employs TRBV14 and TRBJ2-5; a weak D match, TRBD2 (6 bases). This CDR3 is 15 amino acids long. Trimming pared 0 bases from V and 7 bases from J, leaving 15 bases between. From germline, CDR1 is SGHDN and CDR2 FVKESK. The CDR3 here is CASSQDSIRRATQYF. The CDR3 nucleotides are TGTGCCAGCAGCCAAGATAGCATACGGAGGGCGACCCAGTACTTC.

The V and J genes are TRBV19 and TRBJ2-7; a weak D match, TRBD1 (5 bases). In germline, CDR1 is LNHDA, CDR2 SQIVND (reference sequence). This CDR3 is built from 15 residues. Trimming left V 1 base short and J 0 bases short, with 10 bases between. This chain's CDR3 is CASSIGIGASYEQYF. The DNA of the CDR3 is TGTGCCAGTAGTATAGGGATAGGGGCCTCCTACGAGCAGTACTTC.

The rearrangement joins TRBV15 to TRBJ2-7, with D perhaps matching TRBD2 (6 bases). Germline lookup yields CDR1 LNHNV and CDR2 YYDKDF (reference sequence). This CDR3 contains 14 residues. Trimming removed 5 bases from V and 1 base from J, with 12 bases in between. CDR3: CATSRRDSSYEQYF. The CDR3 DNA reads TGTGCCACCAGCCGGCGGGACTCATCCTACGAGCAGTACTTC. The whole variable domain, filled in from reference TRBV15 and TRBJ2-7, reads DAMVIQNPRYQVTQFGKPVTLSCSQTLNHNVMYWYQQKSSQAPKLLFHYYDKDFNNEADTPDNFQSRRPNTSFCFLDIRSPGLGDTAMYLCATSRRDSSYEQYFGPGTRLTVT.

The rearrangement links TRBV20-1 to TRBJ2-7, with TRBD2 as a possible D gene (5 bases). The length of the CDR3 is 11 residues. Per germline, CDR1 DFQATT and CDR2 SNEGSKA (reference sequence). V gave up 3 bases and J gave up 9 bases, with 12 bases separating them. The CDR3 here is CSASPAAGQYF. The CDR3 coding sequence is TGCAGTGCTAGCCCAGCGGCGGGGCAGTACTTC.

V is TRBV24-1 and J is TRBJ2-5, with 8 bases lining up with TRBD1. This CDR3 comprises 16 residues. Germline trimming cut 0 bases from V and 0 bases from J; bases unmatched to any gene: 2. Germline V gene lookup returns CDR1 KGHDR and CDR2 SFDVKD. The CDR3 DNA reads as TGTGCCACCAGTGATTTGGCGGACAGGGACCAAGAGACCCAGTACTTC. This translates into CATSDLADRDQETQYF.

A single count supports this clone. The chain joins TRBV19 to TRBJ2-3; 7 nucleotides agree with TRBD2. The CDR3 consists of 19 residues. J gave up 6 bases and V 2 bases, and 20 bases lay outside the gene matches. Germline V gene data show CDR1 as LNHDA and CDR2 as SQIVND (reference sequence). The CDR3: CASSIISLWSSGFSDTQYF. CDR3 bases: TGTGCCAGTAGTATAATTTCTCTTTGGTCTAGCGGATTTAGTGATACGCAGTATTTT.

This sequence joins TRBV19 and TRBJ2-7; D may be TRBD1 (6 bases). The V end lost 5 bases, the J end lost 4 bases, and 18 bases lay between the germline ends. CDR1 and CDR2 from the germline V gene are LNHDA and SQIVND (reference sequence). CDR3 length: 15 amino acids. The CDR3 loop is CASSPILGQNYEQYF. For the CDR3, the DNA is TGTGCCAGTAGTCCGATCCTCGGACAGAATTACGAGCAGTACTTC.

The genes are TRBV18 and TRBJ2-1, with TRBD2 matching over 13 bases. This CDR3 is built from 17 residues. Germline V gene sequence: CDR1 KGHSH, CDR2 LQKENI. Trimming removed 3 bases from V and 3 bases from J; junction bases left unmatched: 5. The CDR3 sequence is CASSPRTSGSIYNEQFF. CDR3 bases: TGTGCCAGCTCACCGCGGACTAGCGGGAGTATCTACAATGAGCAGTTCTTC.

CDR3 in amino acids: CASSSGGLAGGPGDEQFF. CDR3 nucleotides: TGTGCCAGCAGCTCTGGCGGACTAGCGGGAGGGCCAGGAGATGAGCAGTTCTTC. This chain connects TRBV5-4 to TRBJ2-1; 15 positions agree with TRBD2. The CDR3 sequence is 18 residues long. Germline CDR1 reads SGHNT; CDR2 reads YYREEE (reference sequence). V trimming: 3 bases; J trimming: 8 bases; junction bases outside the gene matches: 12.

This clone is classed as medium-sized. The chain combines TRBV20-1 with TRBJ2-5; D is undetermined. The CDR3 is made up of 9 amino acids. Germline V gives CDR1 DFQATT, CDR2 SNEGSKA (reference sequence). The CDR3, as DNA: TGCAGCCTAAAAGAGACCCAGTACTTC. It translates to CSLKETQYF.

The CDR3 region is CASTLAGVDTQYF. In DNA, the CDR3 is TGTGCCAGCACCCTAGCGGGAGTAGATACGCAGTATTTT. The chain recombines TRBV3-1 (or the pseudogene TRBV3-2) with TRBJ2-3, with 10 bases lining up with TRBD2. Germline loops: CDR1 LGHDT, CDR2 YNNKEL (reference sequence). This CDR3 contains 13 residues. Trimming removed 7 bases from V and 5 bases from J; junction bases left unmatched: 3.

This rearrangement joins TRBV6-2 or TRBV6-3 to TRBJ2-7, with 10 positions matching TRBD2. From germline, CDR1 is MNHEY and CDR2 SVGEGT. V was pared by 5 bases and J by 6 bases, with 7 bases of the junction left unmatched. The CDR3 is 14 amino acids. CDR3 sequence (DNA): TGTGCCAGCAGTCGTCTAGCGGGAGTCATCGAGCAGTACTTC. Amino acid sequence: CASSRLAGVIEQYF.

V gene TRBV6-7 combines with J gene TRBJ2-2, with D unclear. TRBV6-7 is an ORF, with its function uncertain. The CDR3 runs to 13 residues. Trimming took 5 bases from V and 5 from J, leaving 9 bases between them. The CDR3 DNA reads as TGTGCCAGCAGTCTCTGGCCAACCGGGGAGCTGTTTTTT. This codes for CASSLWPTGELFF.

The gene calls are TRBV7-9 and TRBJ2-1; no definite D call. CDR1 and CDR2 from the germline V gene are SEHNR and FQNEAQ (reference sequence). This CDR3 comprises 12 residues. V lost 1 base and J lost 9, with 7 bases in between. The CDR3: CASSLGVGEQFF. The DNA for the CDR3 is TGTGCCAGCAGCTTAGGAGTTGGTGAGCAGTTCTTC.

This chain joins TRBV14 and TRBJ2-5; 9 nucleotides match TRBD1. This CDR3 spans 16 amino acids. The junction had 10 bases not matched to a gene; V was cut back by 3 bases and J by 5 bases. The V gene's germline CDR1 is SGHDN and CDR2 FVKESK. In DNA form, the CDR3 reads TGTGCCAGCAGCCACCGGGACAGGGATGCTTGGGAGACCCAGTACTTC. Its protein is CASSHRDRDAWETQYF. The variable domain in full, completed from reference TRBV14 and TRBJ2-5, reads EAGVTQFPSHSVIEKGQTVTLRCDPISGHDNLYWYRRVMGKEIKFLLHFVKESKQDESGMPNNRFLAERTGGTYSTLKVQPAELEDSGVYFCASSHRDRDAWETQYFGPGTRLLVL.

This chain uses TRBV9 with TRBJ1-2, with 7 nucleotides matching TRBD1. There are 14 residues in the CDR3. The germline V gene encodes CDR1 SGDLS and CDR2 YYNGEE. J was trimmed by 2 bases and V by 4 bases; bases with no gene match: 5. The CDR3 DNA sequence: TGTGCCAGCAGCAAATCAGGGGGAAACTATGGCTACACCTTC. As protein: CASSKSGGNYGYTF.

The chain recombines TRBV5-1 with TRBJ2-6, with D uncertain. The CDR3 loop spans 14 amino acids. Germline CDR1 SGHRS, CDR2 YFSETQ. V was pared by 4 bases and J by 0 bases, with 5 bases between. The CDR3 is CASSGSSGANVLTF. The CDR3 DNA reads as TGCGCCAGCAGCGGCAGCTCTGGGGCCAACGTCCTGACTTTC.

This chain connects TRBV9 to TRBJ2-3; D is ambiguous. The germline V gene encodes CDR1 SGDLS and CDR2 YYNGEE. The V gene lost 2 bases and the J gene lost 0 bases, with 7 bases spanning the gap. The CDR3 has 14 residues. The CDR3 DNA reads TGTGCCAGCAGCGTCACTCCGAGCACAGATACGCAGTATTTT. Amino acids: CASSVTPSTDTQYF. Looking up the rest from reference TRBV9 and TRBJ2-3 gives the full variable domain: DSGVTQTPKHLITATGQRVTLRCSPRSGDLSVYWYQQSLDQGLQFLIQYYNGEERAKGNILERFSAQQFPDLHSELNLSSLELGDSALYFCASSVTPSTDTQYFGPGTRLTVL.

The chain carries TRBV5-1 and TRBJ2-1; TRBD2 aligns across 8 bases. The V segment lost 0 bases and the J segment 6 bases; nucleotides outside the gene matches: 5. Germline lookup yields CDR1 SGHRS and CDR2 YFSETQ. The CDR3 spans 15 residues. In DNA, the CDR3 is TGCGCCAGCAGCTTGGTCCTAGCGGGTCTCAATGAGCAGTTCTTC. Translated, it gives CASSLVLAGLNEQFF.

V gene TRBV11-2 combines with J gene TRBJ2-1; a possible D gene is TRBD2 (6 bases). Trimming took 5 bases from V and 9 from J, leaving 14 bases between them. The germline V gene encodes CDR1 SGHAT and CDR2 FQNNGV. The CDR3 is 13 amino acids. This CDR3 reads CASSPRRGIEQFF. The CDR3 DNA sequence: TGTGCCAGCAGCCCACGGAGGGGTATTGAGCAGTTCTTC.

The J gene is TRBJ2-2, the V gene TRBV5-1; a possible D gene is TRBD1 (5 bases). V dropped 2 bases and J dropped 1 base, with 9 bases sitting between them. The CDR3 consists of 15 residues. Per germline, CDR1 SGHRS and CDR2 YFSETQ. The CDR3: CASSLGEWNTGELFF. DNA for the CDR3: TGCGCCAGCAGCTTAGGGGAATGGAACACCGGGGAGCTGTTTTTT.

The V and J genes are TRBV4-1 and TRBJ2-3; D gene uncertain. Germline assignment: CDR1 MGHRA and CDR2 YSYEKL. This CDR3 has 16 residues. The germline V and J ends were trimmed by 0 bases and 0 bases, with 10 bases remaining between them. This chain's CDR3 is CASSQDGGTSTDTQYF. CDR3 coding DNA: TGCGCCAGCAGCCAAGACGGCGGAACGAGCACAGATACGCAGTATTTT.

V is TRBV30 and J is TRBJ1-6; D might be TRBD1 (6 bases). Trimming removed 4 bases at V and 11 bases at J, with 15 bases between. The CDR3 covers 13 residues. Germline V gives CDR1 GTSNPN, CDR2 SVGIG (reference sequence). CDR3 protein: CAWNREGRPPLHF. CDR3 DNA sequence: TGTGCCTGGAACAGGGAGGGACGTCCACCCCTCCACTTT.

V usage is TRBV6-5 and J usage is TRBJ2-7, with 10 bases lining up with TRBD1. V was clipped by 5 bases and J by 4 bases; unmatched bases: 8. This CDR3 is 15 amino acids long. Germline loops: CDR1 MNHEY, CDR2 SVGAGI. The CDR3 here is CASSMDRGNFYEQYF. The CDR3 coding sequence is TGTGCCAGCAGTATGGACAGGGGGAATTTTTACGAGCAGTACTTC.